This TCR beta chain came from a study of CD8 T cells in ankylosing spondylitis. From the 5' RACE reads, TCRdb called clonotypes with MiXCR, one entry per CDR3 protein. The sample includes about 39,000 distinct CDR3 sequences, around 3% of them seen just once. This clonotype has ten or more counts. Its target is unknown. Study-level findings and limits: Significant enrichment of disease-linked clones was reportedly seen in matched ankylosing spondylitis synovial fluid.

Trimming took 3 bases from V and 2 from J; bases not matched to a gene: 5. The CDR3 sequence is 15 residues long. Germline values: CDR1 SGDLS, CDR2 YYNGEE. This sequence originates from a male donor with ankylosing spondylitis or in good health (not recorded which). The chain is built from TRBV9 and TRBJ2-3; 8 bases are a match to TRBD2. Sequencing was carried out using blood, either unsorted or a sorted T cell fraction (not recorded which). The CDR3 bases are TGTGCCAGCAGCGACGAGCGGGGGAACACAGATACGCAGTATTTT. It yields the protein CASSDERGNTDTQYF.